This T cell receptor (beta chain) was identified during a study of CXCR3-negative and CXCR3-positive naive CD8 T cells. Findings and limits, study-wide: Naive CXCR3-positive cells had TRB CDR3s more hydrophobic than those of CXCR3-negative naive cells. Naive subsets were similarly diverse, while memory CD8+ repertoires were much less diverse. Both naive subsets carried similar amounts of surface CD5, so TCR strength was inferred from TRB CDR3 properties.

Note on this clonotype: What it recognizes is unknown.

Cells that were CD45RO-CCR7+CD27+CD95- constituted naive CD8+ T cells. Via 5' RACE with UMI labels, TRB cDNA libraries were prepared. Using the 5' RACE reads, TCRdb records one entry per CDR3 protein without DNA. The repertoire table contains under 150,000 distinct CDR3 sequences. The sample taken for sequencing was naive CXCR3+ CD8+ T cells from blood. The sample's subset: CD45RO-CCR7+CD27+CD95- naive CD8+ T cells expressing CXCR3 (TNR3+). This receptor was taken from a human donor in good health. Some clones in this sample may be carry-over from other donors' samples.

The CDR3 reads CSVEDRNLAETQYF. The rearrangement uses TRBV29-1 and TRBJ2-5. CDR3 length: 14 residues. Per the germline V gene, CDR1 is SQVTM and CDR2 is ANQGSEA.